These T cell receptor beta chains were read from a single sample in a study of cytomegalovirus exposure and HLA in healthy donors. The data were produced by immunoSEQ multiplex PCR, yet TCRdb's version contains in-frame clones alone and is incomplete. This table has roughly 200,000 clones, 65% to 85% appearing once. Material for sequencing was PBMCs. The receptors originated from a man in his 60s in good health and CMV-seronegative. Both conserved end residues are part of each CDR3. D genes are given only for firm matches. Where a row states a size, it is once, few, many or the class of an expanded clone; other rows omit it.

TRBJ1-5 | TRBD1 | . | TRBV5-6 | CASSRREDRDYQPQHF | TGTGCCAGCAGCCGGAGGGAGGACAGGGATTATCAGCCCCAGCATTTT
TRBJ2-3 | TRBD2 | . | TRBV5-6 | CASSLITSGSSDTQYF | TGTGCCAGCAGCTTGATCACTAGCGGGTCCTCAGATACGCAGTATTTT
TRBJ1-6 | . | . | TRBV6-5 | CATSGQRNSPLHF | TGTGCCACCTCAGGACAGAGAAATTCACCCCTCCACTTT
TRBJ2-3 | TRBD1 | . | TRBV5-6 | CASSFPGQGGTDTQYF | TGTGCCAGCAGCTTCCCGGGACAGGGGGGCACAGATACGCAGTATTTT
TRBJ2-7 | . | . | TRBV28 | CASSLNPRTSYEQYF | TGTGCCAGCAGTTTAAATCCCAGGACAAGCTACGAGCAGTACTTC
TRBJ1-1 | . | once | TRBV29-1 | CSAYSTGFTEAFF | TGCAGCGCATACAGCACAGGGTTCACTGAAGCTTTCTTT
TRBJ1-1 | TRBD1 | . | TRBV6-1 | CASSVTGKAFF | TGTGCCAGCAGTGTGACAGGGAAAGCTTTCTTT
TRBJ1-2 | TRBD1 | . | TRBV19 | CASQNQGARTGYTF | TGTGCCAGCCAAAACCAGGGGGCGAGGACAGGCTACACCTTC
TRBJ1-4 | TRBD1 | . | TRBV19 | CASSARDRGEEKLFF | TGTGCCAGTAGTGCCCGGGACAGGGGAGAGGAAAAACTGTTTTTT
TRBJ2-3 | . | . | TRBV29-1 | CSVDTAGLTDTQYF | TGCAGCGTTGATACAGCAGGACTGACAGATACGCAGTATTTT
TRBJ1-4 | TRBD1 | . | TRBV25-1 | CASSVADRNEKLFF | TGTGCCAGCAGTGTGGCGGACAGGAATGAAAAACTGTTTTTT
TRBJ2-5 | . | . | TRBV11-2 | CASSLVGGKETQYF | TGTGCCAGCAGCTTAGTCGGGGGTAAAGAGACCCAGTACTTC
TRBJ1-1 | TRBD1 | . | TRBV19 | CASSFGTGGNTEAFF | TGTGCCAGTAGTTTCGGGACAGGGGGCAACACTGAAGCTTTCTTT
TRBJ1-2 | . | . | TRBV30 | CAWTKGGVGYTF | TGTGCCTGGACTAAGGGGGGGGTCGGCTACACCTTC
TRBJ1-1 | . | . | TRBV5-1 | CASSLSLEAGEAFF | TGCGCCAGCAGCTTGAGTTTGGAGGCTGGTGAAGCTTTCTTT
TRBJ2-5 | TRBD1 | . | TRBV18 | CASSPGPGTGGLKETQYF | TGTGCCAGCTCACCAGGACCGGGGACAGGGGGCTTAAAAGAGACCCAGTACTTC
TRBJ1-1 | . | . | TRBV29-1 | CSVPGAGDTEAFF | TGCAGCGTTCCAGGAGCGGGTGACACTGAAGCTTTCTTT
TRBJ1-5 | . | . | TRBV7-9 | CSSSLLDQPQHF | TGTTCCAGCAGCTTGTTAGATCAGCCCCAGCATTTT
TRBJ1-2 | . | . | TRBV7-2 | CASSLASHSSYGYTF | TGTGCCAGCAGCTTAGCGTCCCACAGCTCCTATGGCTACACCTTC
TRBJ1-1 | TRBD1 | . | TRBV7-9 | CASSSIRDRQGEAFF | TGTGCCAGCAGCTCGATCCGGGACAGACAAGGTGAAGCTTTCTTT
TRBJ2-3 | . | . | TRBV9 | CASSAFSGARDTQYF | TGTGCCAGCAGCGCCTTTTCGGGAGCGAGAGATACGCAGTATTTT
TRBJ1-1 | TRBD1 | . | TRBV28 | CAVKGGGVTLEAFF | TGTGCCGTTAAAGGGGGCGGCGTAACACTTGAAGCTTTCTTT
TRBJ1-6 | . | few | TRBV6-5 | CASSYPDSPLHF | TGTGCCAGCAGTTACCCCGATTCACCCCTCCACTTT
TRBJ2-3 | TRBD2 | . | TRBV14 | CASSHSRGGKGDLDTQYF | TGTGCCAGCAGCCATTCCCGCGGGGGGAAAGGGGACCTAGATACGCAGTATTTT
TRBJ2-2 | . | . | TRBV9 | CASSVLASTGELFF | TGTGCCAGCAGCGTACTAGCGAGTACCGGGGAGCTGTTTTTT
TRBJ2-3 | . | . | TRBV19 | CASSMRERYDTQYF | TGTGCCAGTAGTATGAGGGAGAGGTATGATACGCAGTATTTT
TRBJ1-1 | . | . | TRBV14 | CASSQVRGTEAFF | TGTGCCAGCAGCCAGGTTAGGGGTACTGAAGCTTTCTTT
TRBJ2-5 | TRBD1 | once | TRBV27 | CASSPGDRVAETQYF | TGTGCCAGCAGTCCTGGGGACAGGGTAGCGGAGACCCAGTACTTC
TRBJ2-7 | TRBD2 | . | TRBV7-2 | CASSSTSGRPNEQYF | TGTGCCAGCAGTTCGACTAGCGGGAGGCCCAACGAGCAGTACTTC
TRBJ1-4 | . | few | TRBV5-6 | CASSSASGRNEKLFF | TGTGCCAGCAGCAGTGCGAGCGGGCGCAATGAAAAACTGTTTTTT
TRBJ2-3 | TRBD1 | . | TRBV7-2 | CASSWSGTGGAGDTQYF | TGTGCCAGCAGCTGGTCCGGGACAGGGGGCGCAGGAGATACGCAGTATTTT
TRBJ2-3 | TRBD1 | . | TRBV5-1 | CASSLDRGRDTQYF | TGCGCCAGCAGCTTGGACAGGGGGCGGGATACGCAGTATTTT
TRBJ2-7 | . | . | TRBV5-1 | CASSLGQQGSYEQYF | TGCGCCAGCAGCTTGGGGCAACAGGGTAGCTACGAGCAGTACTTC
TRBJ2-3 | TRBD1 | few | TRBV30 | CAWSVGTGGGDTQYF | TGTGCCTGGAGTGTAGGGACAGGGGGGGGAGATACGCAGTATTTT
TRBJ2-1 | TRBD2 | . | TRBV4-1 | CASSQDRQREDDEQFF | TGCGCCAGCAGCCAAGATCGTCAGCGGGAGGATGATGAGCAGTTCTTC
TRBJ1-5 | . | once | TRBV4-1 | CASSQGGGYISNQPQHF | TGCGCCAGCAGCCAAGGGGGGGGGTACATAAGCAATCAGCCCCAGCATTTT
TRBJ1-3 | . | once | TRBV11-2 | CASSSGSSGNTIYF | TGTGCCAGCAGCTCCGGGTCCTCTGGAAACACCATATATTTT
TRBJ1-2 | TRBD1 | . | TRBV7-9 | CASSSKQGQRGGYTF | TGTGCCAGCAGCTCCAAACAGGGGCAGAGGGGTGGCTACACCTTC
TRBJ1-2 | . | . | TRBV28 | CALPNGDGYTF | TGTGCCCTACCGAACGGGGATGGCTACACCTTC
TRBJ2-1 | . | . | TRBV6-1 | CASSETAPGVEQFF | TGTGCCAGCAGTGAAACGGCCCCGGGGGTCGAGCAGTTCTTC
TRBJ2-7 | . | . | TRBV7-9 | CASSLGSEPYEQYF | TGTGCCAGCAGCTTAGGTTCTGAGCCCTACGAGCAGTACTTC